This TCR beta chain was sequenced during a study of T-cell memory formation after mild COVID-19. As for the study in general: Clusters were largely donor specific.

Constant-segment-primed 5'RACE gave TCR alpha and TCR beta cDNA libraries with sample barcodes and UMIs. TCRdb re-analysed the 5' RACE reads in MiXCR, keeping a single row per CDR3 protein. The sample contains around 320,000 distinct CDR3 sequences, approximately 29% of which appear only once. Trimming took off 5 bases at V and 7 bases at J, with 20 bases between the two ends. The CDR3 contains 15 residues. Germline V gives CDR1 LNHNV, CDR2 YYDKDF (reference sequence). Overall study results and limits: Clones that shrank (day 15 to 85) were balanced CD4/CD8, whereas later expanders leaned CD4+. Confirmation of SARS-CoV-2 specificity was lacking for second-wave clones peaking day 37.

This clonotype came up many times. Its antigen is undetermined. Input material: PBMCs or a T cell subset sorted from them (not recorded which). This sequence was found in an adult woman who had mild COVID-19 (a few samples of this study predate the infection). Cell type and time point are not known. This chain links TRBV15 with TRBJ2-5; tentative D call: TRBD1 (5 bases). The CDR3 DNA reads TGTGCCACCAGCCCTATCAGGGATCCGGGCGCGACCCAGTACTTC. This codes for CATSPIRDPGATQYF.